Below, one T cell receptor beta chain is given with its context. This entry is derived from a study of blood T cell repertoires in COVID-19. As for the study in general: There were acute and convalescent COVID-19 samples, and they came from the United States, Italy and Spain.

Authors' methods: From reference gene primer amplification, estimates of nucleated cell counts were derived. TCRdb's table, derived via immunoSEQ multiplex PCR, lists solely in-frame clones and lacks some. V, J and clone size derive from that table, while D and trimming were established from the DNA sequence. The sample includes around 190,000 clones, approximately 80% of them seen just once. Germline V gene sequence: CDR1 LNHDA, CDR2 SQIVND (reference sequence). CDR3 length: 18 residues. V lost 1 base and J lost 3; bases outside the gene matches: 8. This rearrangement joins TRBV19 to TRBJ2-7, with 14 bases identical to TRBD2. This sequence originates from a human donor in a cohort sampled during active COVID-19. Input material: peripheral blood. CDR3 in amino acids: CASSIAGLAGARSYEQYF. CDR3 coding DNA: TGTGCCAGTAGTATAGCGGGACTAGCGGGAGCAAGAAGCTACGAGCAGTACTTC. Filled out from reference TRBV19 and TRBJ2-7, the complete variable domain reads DGGITQSPKYLFRKEGQNVTLSCEQNLNHDAMYWYRQDPGQGLRLIYYSQIVNDFQKGDIAEGYSVSREKKESFPLTVTSAQKNPTAFYLCASSIAGLAGARSYEQYFGPGTRLTVT.